These 25 T cell receptor beta chains share one sample of origin, sequenced in a study of blood T cell repertoires in COVID-19. TCRdb's copy holds only in-frame clones and misses some; the assay was immunoSEQ multiplex PCR. Of around 160,000 clones in the sample, about 90% were seen once. The sequenced sample was peripheral blood. Receptor source: an older man with acute or convalescent COVID-19.

As regards this clone: Different DNA sequences within this sample yield the same CDR3. The V call is TRBV5-1, the J call TRBJ2-3; maybe TRBD1 (6 bases). Trimming shortened V by 1 base and J by 0 bases, and 12 bases separated the two germline ends. The CDR3 is made up of 16 amino acids. Germline CDR1 reads SGHRS; CDR2 reads YFSETQ. The chain's CDR3 is CASSLPSGTSTDTQYF. The CDR3 DNA reads as TGCGCCAGCAGCTTGCCCTCAGGGACAAGCACAGATACGCAGTATTTT. Supplemented by reference TRBV5-1 and TRBJ2-3, the full variable domain reads KAGVTQTPRYLIKTRGQQVTLSCSPISGHRSVSWYQQTPGQGLQFLFEYFSETQRNKGNFPGRFSGRQFSNSRSEMNVSTLELGDSALYLCASSLPSGTSTDTQYFGPGTRLTVL.

V usage is TRBV30 and J usage is TRBJ1-5, with 9 bases that match TRBD1. Germline V gene data show CDR1 as GTSNPN and CDR2 as SVGIG (reference sequence). J gave up 4 bases and V 3 bases, and 16 bases lay outside the gene matches. The CDR3 loop spans 18 amino acids. The CDR3 loop is CAWSSIAPNRGLNQPQHF. The CDR3 DNA sequence: TGTGCCTGGAGCAGTATCGCTCCTAACAGGGGGCTAAATCAGCCCCAGCATTTT.

This clone was seen just once. The chain is built from TRBV5-1 and TRBJ2-1, with a tentative D call TRBD1 (5 bases). The V end lost 0 bases, the J end lost 3 bases, and 7 bases lay between the germline ends. The CDR3 sequence is 14 residues long. The germline V gene has CDR1 SGHRS and CDR2 YFSETQ. CDR3 sequence reads: CASSLGQSYNEQFF. CDR3 sequence (DNA): TGCGCCAGCAGCTTGGGACAGAGCTACAATGAGCAGTTCTTC. The full variable domain, in which reference TRBV5-1 and TRBJ2-1 provide the parts outside the CDR3, is KAGVTQTPRYLIKTRGQQVTLSCSPISGHRSVSWYQQTPGQGLQFLFEYFSETQRNKGNFPGRFSGRQFSNSRSEMNVSTLELGDSALYLCASSLGQSYNEQFFGPGTRLTVL.

The chain uses TRBV30 and TRBJ1-1; TRBD1 matches at 8 bases. This CDR3 is built from 16 residues. Germline values: CDR1 GTSNPN, CDR2 SVGIG (reference sequence). Germline trimming cut 0 bases from V and 6 bases from J; bases unmatched to any gene: 12. The CDR3 bases are TGTGCCTGGAGTGTACAGTACGGACAGGGAGGATCTGAAGCTTTCTTT. It is translated as CAWSVQYGQGGSEAFF.

The chain has TRBV19 and TRBJ1-5; 7 positions match TRBD1. Looked up from germline, CDR1 is LNHDA and CDR2 is SQIVND (reference sequence). The CDR3 totals 16 residues. The V and J ends lost 10 bases and 2 bases, in that order; junction bases with no gene match: 14. CDR3 coding DNA: TGTGCCACCAGACCAAACACAGGGGCTCGCAATCAGCCCCAGCATTTT. Protein sequence: CATRPNTGARNQPQHF.

The genes are TRBV4-1 and TRBJ1-3, with a tentative D call TRBD1 (6 bases). CDR1 MGHRA and CDR2 YSYEKL come from the germline V gene. V dropped 4 bases and J dropped 1 base, with 11 bases sitting between them. The CDR3 loop spans 15 amino acids. This chain's CDR3 is CASSRSQGSGNTIYF. As DNA, the CDR3 is TGCGCCAGCAGCCGAAGCCAGGGGTCTGGAAACACCATATATTTT.

V gene TRBV28 combines with J gene TRBJ2-5, with no clear D. The CDR3 totals 12 residues. V dropped 11 bases and J dropped 0 bases, with 10 bases sitting between them. Germline CDR1 reads MDHEN; CDR2 reads SYDVKM. DNA for the CDR3: TGTGCCTCATACTCGAACCAAGAGACCCAGTACTTC. Its translation: CASYSNQETQYF. Together with reference TRBV28 and TRBJ2-5, the CDR3 gives the full variable domain: DVKVTQSSRYLVKRTGEKVFLECVQDMDHENMFWYRQDPGLGLRLIYFSYDVKMKEKGDIPEGYSVSREKKERFSLILESASTNQTSMYLCASYSNQETQYFGPGTRLLVL.

The chain links TRBV28 to TRBJ2-2, with TRBD1 matching 7 bases. CDR1 MDHEN and CDR2 SYDVKM come from the germline V gene. The CDR3 has 14 amino acids. With 4 bases clipped from V and 6 bases from J, the junction kept 5 bases outside the gene matches. The CDR3 is CASSSGTEPGELFF. The CDR3 DNA follows: TGTGCCAGCAGTTCTGGGACAGAACCCGGGGAGCTGTTTTTT.

The V call is TRBV5-4, the J call TRBJ2-7; possible D gene TRBD1, 5 bases. V dropped 3 bases and J dropped 4 bases, with 11 bases sitting between them. The germline V gene has CDR1 SGHNT and CDR2 YYREEE (reference sequence). CDR3 size: 13 residues. The CDR3 here is CASSSQGRYEQYF. For the CDR3, the DNA is TGTGCCAGCAGCTCGCAGGGTCGGTACGAGCAGTACTTC.

V is TRBV2 and J is TRBJ1-1; the match to TRBD1 covers 8 bases. V gave up 7 bases and J gave up 6 bases; unmatched junction bases: 10. Germline CDR1 SNHLY, CDR2 FYNNEI. This CDR3 spans 14 amino acids. CDR3 nucleotides: TGTGCCAGCAACCCGGGACAGGTCGTCCCTGAAGCTTTCTTT. Protein product: CASNPGQVVPEAFF.

This chain uses TRBV11-2 with TRBJ1-1; possibly TRBD1 for D (5 bases). This CDR3 contains 16 residues. Germline V CDR1 and CDR2: SGHAT, FQNNGV. V dropped 3 bases and J dropped 3 bases, with 17 bases sitting between them. CDR3 amino acids: CASSFQRAQGYTEAFF. The DNA for the CDR3 is TGTGCCAGCAGCTTCCAGCGGGCGCAGGGCTACACTGAAGCTTTCTTT.

The rearrangement joins TRBV4-1 to TRBJ1-5; D unclear. V lost 0 bases, J lost 5 bases, and 11 bases lay in between. This CDR3 spans 15 amino acids. The germline gives CDR1 MGHRA, CDR2 YSYEKL. The chain's CDR3 is CASSQDGSRDQPQHF. The CDR3, as DNA: TGCGCCAGCAGCCAAGATGGTTCCCGCGATCAGCCCCAGCATTTT.

The rearrangement joins TRBV30 to TRBJ2-7; D not certain. Looked up from germline, CDR1 is GTSNPN and CDR2 is SVGIG (reference sequence). V lost 0 bases to trimming and J lost 4 bases, with 13 bases between them. The CDR3 spans 14 residues. CDR3 DNA: TGTGCCTGGAGTGTAAATCCGAACTCTTACGAGCAGTACTTC. Protein: CAWSVNPNSYEQYF.

A few counts support this clone. The rearrangement links TRBV2 to TRBJ1-3; D remains unclear. In germline, CDR1 is SNHLY, CDR2 FYNNEI. The CDR3 contains 14 residues. The germline V and J ends were trimmed by 5 bases and 4 bases, with 12 bases remaining between them. The CDR3 bases are TGTGCCAGCAGTTTGACATTATTCGGAAACACCATATATTTT. This gives the protein CASSLTLFGNTIYF.

The rearrangement joins TRBV5-4 to TRBJ2-3; TRBD2 aligns across 8 bases. Germline V lookup: CDR1 SGHNT, CDR2 YYREEE (reference sequence). This CDR3 has 16 residues. J gave up 0 bases and V 0 bases, and 3 bases lay outside the gene matches. CDR3: CASSLVLAGSTDTQYF. The CDR3 coding sequence is TGTGCCAGCAGCTTGGTCTTAGCGGGGAGCACAGATACGCAGTATTTT.

CDR3 amino acids: CASSLATAGVETQYF. CDR3 DNA: TGTGCCAGCAGTTTGGCCACAGCGGGAGTGGAGACCCAGTACTTC. J is TRBJ2-5 and V is TRBV28; 8 nucleotides agree with TRBD2. Germline CDR1 reads MDHEN; CDR2 reads SYDVKM. J gave up 5 bases and V 3 bases, and 8 bases lay outside the gene matches. CDR3 length: 15 amino acids.

The rearrangement uses TRBV28 and TRBJ1-4; TRBD1 matches at 11 bases. V trimming: 5 bases; J trimming: 13 bases; junction bases outside the gene matches: 12. The germline V gene encodes CDR1 MDHEN and CDR2 SYDVKM. CDR3 size: 15 residues. CDR3 nucleotides: TGTGCCAGCAGTCCCAGGGACAGGGGGTCGTCTGGACTGTTTTTT. This translates into CASSPRDRGSSGLFF.

V gene TRBV24-1 combines with J gene TRBJ2-1, with D perhaps TRBD1 (6 bases). V was cut by 3 bases and J by 8 bases, with 16 bases left in between. This CDR3 region has 15 residues. Germline assignment: CDR1 KGHDR and CDR2 SFDVKD. As DNA, the CDR3 is TGTGCCACCAGTGATCTCACTAACAGGGCCCATGAGCAGTTCTTC. Protein sequence: CATSDLTNRAHEQFF.

The chain has TRBV6-1 and TRBJ2-1; D might be TRBD1 (6 bases). Germline V lookup: CDR1 MNHNS, CDR2 SASEGT. The V end was cut by 1 base, the J end by 0 bases, with 7 bases between. The length of the CDR3 is 15 residues. CDR3 amino acids: CASSEGTVSYNEQFF. CDR3 DNA: TGTGCCAGCAGTGAAGGGACAGTCTCCTACAATGAGCAGTTCTTC.

The V gene is TRBV11-2, the J gene TRBJ1-3; TRBD1 agrees at 7 bases. The germline V gene encodes CDR1 SGHAT and CDR2 FQNNGV. The CDR3 covers 15 residues. Trimming cost V 4 bases and J 2 bases; bases outside gene matches: 5. Here the CDR3 reads CASSYTGTAGNTIYF. DNA of the CDR3: TGTGCCAGCAGCTATACCGGGACAGCTGGAAACACCATATATTTT. Filled out from reference TRBV11-2 and TRBJ1-3, the complete variable domain reads EAGVAQSPRYKIIEKRQSVAFWCNPISGHATLYWYQQILGQGPKLLIQFQNNGVVDDSQLPKDRFSAERLKGVDSTLKIQPAKLEDSAVYLCASSYTGTAGNTIYFGEGSWLTVV.

The chain employs TRBV30 and TRBJ1-2; 8 bases fit TRBD1. The ends lost 4 bases at V and 7 bases at J; junction bases unmatched: 11. CDR3 length: 14 residues. Germline V CDR1 and CDR2: GTSNPN, SVGIG (reference sequence). Here the CDR3 reads CAWIQGARLRGYTF. The CDR3 nucleotides are TGTGCCTGGATCCAGGGGGCCCGCCTCCGTGGCTACACCTTC.

CDR3 bases: TGCAGCGTTGTAACTTATGCGGGGGGTGGGAACACCGGGGAGCTGTTTTTT. Its translation is CSVVTYAGGGNTGELFF. The chain is built from TRBV29-1 and TRBJ2-2; TRBD2 matches at 8 bases. This CDR3 region has 17 residues. The V gene end was trimmed by 4 bases and the J gene end by 1 base; junction bases not matched to a gene: 11. Germline CDR1 and CDR2: SQVTM and ANQGSEA.

The gene calls are TRBV2 and TRBJ1-2; 8 bases agree with TRBD1. Trimming took 4 bases from V and 8 from J; bases not matched to a gene: 9. The CDR3 sequence is 14 residues long. Looked up from germline, CDR1 is SNHLY and CDR2 is FYNNEI. CDR3: CASSVSGQGQGYTF. The DNA of the CDR3 is TGTGCCAGCAGTGTTTCCGGACAGGGCCAGGGCTACACCTTC.

V is TRBV4-1 and J is TRBJ2-3; no firm D call. The V gene's germline CDR1 is MGHRA and CDR2 YSYEKL. The CDR3 consists of 15 residues. Deletions cut 1 base from V and 1 base from J, with 9 bases between. CDR3 DNA sequence: TGCGCCAGCAGCCAAGGAATCACGGGCACAGATACGCAGTATTTT. Translation gives CASSQGITGTDTQYF.

The rearrangement uses TRBV28 and TRBJ2-7; 8 bases map to TRBD1. The CDR3 runs to 14 residues. CDR1 and CDR2 (germline): MDHEN, SYDVKM. Germline trimming cut 3 bases from V and 3 bases from J; bases unmatched to any gene: 4. The CDR3 loop is CASSLIQGVYEQYF. CDR3 in DNA: TGTGCCAGCAGTTTGATACAGGGGGTCTACGAGCAGTACTTC.